Listed below are T cell receptor beta chains from one sample, sequenced in a study of beta chain features in type 1 diabetes. Repertoires were generated with immunoSEQ multiplex PCR, while TCRdb's copy carries only in-frame clones and drops some. The table has approximately 160,000 clones, approximately 8.1% seen once; the top ten hold almost 0.65%. The sequenced sample consisted of central memory CD4+ T cells from blood. These receptors came from a man aged 18 to 30 in good health. Both conserved end residues are part of each CDR3. The order of the fields is D gene, J gene, clone size, V gene, CDR3 DNA, CDR3 protein. The D gene is left open where the match is weak. The listing skips clone size in some rows; elsewhere it reads once, few, many or a size class.

d_gene: .
j_gene: TRBJ2-1
abundance: few
v_gene: TRBV27
CDR3nt: TGTGCCAGCAGTTCGTCGGGCAGGGGTTACAATGAGCAGTTCTTC
CDR3aa: CASSSSGRGYNEQFF

d_gene: TRBD1
j_gene: TRBJ2-7
abundance: many
v_gene: TRBV7-9
CDR3nt: TGTGCCAGCAGCTTGACGACAGGGGCGGACGAGCAGTACTTC
CDR3aa: CASSLTTGADEQYF

d_gene: .
j_gene: TRBJ2-7
abundance: .
v_gene: TRBV30
CDR3nt: TGTGCCTGGACTCGTGGACAGTTTTTTACCTACGAGCAGTACTTC
CDR3aa: CAWTRGQFFTYEQYF

d_gene: .
j_gene: TRBJ2-3
abundance: few
v_gene: TRBV4-3
CDR3nt: TGCGCCAGCAGCCCATCTTCCAACAGTCCCACAGATACGCAGTATTTT
CDR3aa: CASSPSSNSPTDTQYF

d_gene: TRBD2
j_gene: TRBJ2-1
abundance: few
v_gene: TRBV7-3
CDR3nt: TGTGCCAGCAGCGGGTCTGGGACTAGCGGGATAGGGGAGCAGTTCTTC
CDR3aa: CASSGSGTSGIGEQFF

d_gene: .
j_gene: TRBJ1-1
abundance: few
v_gene: TRBV7-2
CDR3nt: TGTGCCAGCAGCTTAGGGTCAGGGTACACTTCCGAAGCTTTCTTT
CDR3aa: CASSLGSGYTSEAFF

d_gene: TRBD1
j_gene: TRBJ1-1
abundance: few
v_gene: TRBV19
CDR3nt: TGTGCCAGTAGAGAGGGGGCAGACACTGAAGCTTTCTTT
CDR3aa: CASREGADTEAFF

d_gene: TRBD1
j_gene: TRBJ1-2
abundance: .
v_gene: TRBV29-1
CDR3nt: TGCAGCGGCACAGGGGTGGGCCAAAGTGACTATGGCTACACCTTC
CDR3aa: CSGTGVGQSDYGYTF

d_gene: .
j_gene: TRBJ2-1
abundance: many
v_gene: TRBV19
CDR3nt: TGTGCCAGTAGTAACCCGGGACTGACCTACAATGAGCAGTTCTTC
CDR3aa: CASSNPGLTYNEQFF

d_gene: TRBD1
j_gene: TRBJ1-4
abundance: few
v_gene: TRBV30
CDR3nt: TGTGCCTGGAGCCCCAGACAGGGGCCGGGTGAAAAACTGTTTTTT
CDR3aa: CAWSPRQGPGEKLFF

d_gene: TRBD1
j_gene: TRBJ1-1
abundance: .
v_gene: TRBV18
CDR3nt: TGTGCCAGCTCACCCCCGGGGACAGGGGGAAATTCGAACACTGAAGCTTTCTTT
CDR3aa: CASSPPGTGGNSNTEAFF